This TCR beta chain was documented in a study of OX40 agonist ivuxolimab in advanced cancers. Whole-study results and caveats: The average count of expanded clones was higher among CD8+ T cells than among CD4+.

Some clones are missing from TCRdb's copy, which holds only in-frame ones; the method was immunoSEQ multiplex PCR. The top ten clones hold approximately 1.5% of a sample with approximately 90,000 clones, 87% of them seen once. As concerns this clone: No antigen is known for it.

Germline V gives CDR1 MGHDK, CDR2 SYGVNS. Germline trimming cut 4 bases from V and 7 bases from J; bases unmatched to any gene: 6. CDR3 length: 15 amino acids. This sequence was found in an adult with an advanced solid tumor such as melanoma, head and neck, liver or kidney cancer. The sample consisted of CD4+ or CD8+ T cells sorted from blood, taken in a trial of the OX40 agonist ivuxolimab. The gene calls are TRBV25-1 and TRBJ2-1; TRBD2 matches 11 bases. CDR3 in amino acids: CASSATSGKLNEQFF. The CDR3 nucleotides read TGTGCCAGCAGTGCGACTAGCGGGAAGCTGAATGAGCAGTTCTTC.